This passage covers 17 T cell receptor beta chains from one sample sequenced in a study of blood T cell repertoires in COVID-19. Method: immunoSEQ multiplex PCR; TCRdb's copy keeps in-frame clones and lacks some. Of about 58,000 clones listed, around 91% were seen once; the top ten hold about 13%. Sample: peripheral blood. The receptor source for this set is a man aged 60-69 years with active COVID-19.

V usage is TRBV9 and J usage is TRBJ2-7; 9 bases are shared with TRBD2. The CDR3 has 14 residues. Trimming removed 4 bases from V and 3 bases from J; junction bases left unmatched: 5. CDR1 is SGDLS, CDR2 YYNGEE, per germline. CDR3: CASSLGLAYYEQYF. DNA of the CDR3: TGTGCCAGCAGCTTAGGACTAGCGTACTACGAGCAGTACTTC.

The rearrangement uses TRBV5-6 and TRBJ2-1, with TRBD2 matching over 13 bases. Trimming at V came to 3 bases and at J to 6 bases, leaving 6 bases not matched to a gene. The CDR3 runs to 16 residues. Per the germline V gene, CDR1 is SGHDT and CDR2 is YYEEEE. Here the CDR3 reads CASSSRTSGRANEQFF. The CDR3 DNA sequence: TGTGCCAGCAGCTCGAGAACTAGCGGGAGGGCCAATGAGCAGTTCTTC.

This chain uses TRBV7-9 with TRBJ2-1; 12 bases are shared with TRBD2. This CDR3 spans 18 amino acids. V lost 3 bases and J lost 5; bases outside the gene matches: 11. CDR1 is SEHNR and CDR2 is FQNEAQ in the germline V gene (reference sequence). CDR3 sequence reads: CASSLIRTSGTLNNEQFF. In DNA, the CDR3 is TGTGCCAGCAGCTTGATCAGGACTAGCGGGACCCTAAACAATGAGCAGTTCTTC.

The V and J genes are TRBV6-5 and TRBJ2-7; D remains ambiguous. V gave up 7 bases and J gave up 3 bases, with 13 bases separating them. Germline assignment: CDR1 MNHEY and CDR2 SVGAGI. CDR3 length equals 13 residues. The CDR3 spells CASINPSGYEQYF. The DNA for the CDR3 is TGTGCCAGCATTAACCCGTCCGGCTACGAGCAGTACTTC.

The chain recombines TRBV20-1 with TRBJ1-5; TRBD1 is a possible D gene (5 bases). There are 15 residues in the CDR3. Trimming took off 3 bases at V and 5 bases at J, with 17 bases between the two ends. Germline-derived CDR1 and CDR2 are DFQATT and SNEGSKA (reference sequence). Written as DNA, the CDR3 is TGCAGTGCTAGTACCGGAGGGGAAGTGTATCAGCCCCAGCATTTT. Amino acids: CSASTGGEVYQPQHF.

The gene calls are TRBV6-6 and TRBJ2-7; maybe TRBD1 (8 bases). CDR3 size: 16 residues. The V end lost 2 bases, the J end lost 3 bases, and 17 bases lay between the germline ends. Germline V gene sequence: CDR1 MNHNY, CDR2 SVGAGI (reference sequence). The CDR3: CASSYRRGRGGYEQYF. CDR3 DNA: TGTGCCAGCAGTTACCGCAGGGGGCGCGGGGGCTACGAGCAGTACTTC.

The V and J genes are TRBV3-1 (or the pseudogene TRBV3-2) and TRBJ2-2; a possible D gene is TRBD2 (5 bases). The germline gives CDR1 LGHDT, CDR2 YNNKEL (reference sequence). The CDR3 totals 15 residues. Trimming cost V 7 bases and J 2 bases, with 14 bases left between them. The DNA for the CDR3 is TGTGCCAGCACCAGAGGGATAGTCAACACCGGGGAGCTGTTTTTT. Residues: CASTRGIVNTGELFF.

J is TRBJ2-7 and V is TRBV6-5, with 7 bases fitting TRBD2. After removal of 0 bases from V and 2 bases from J, the junction contained 7 bases not matched to a gene. Germline-derived CDR1 and CDR2 are MNHEY and SVGAGI. The CDR3 consists of 16 residues. Here the CDR3 reads CASSYSASGYPYEQYF. The CDR3 region has the DNA TGTGCCAGCAGTTACTCAGCTAGCGGATATCCCTACGAGCAGTACTTC.

The chain is built from TRBV7-2 and TRBJ1-5; D is perhaps TRBD1 (5 bases). The germline V gene has CDR1 SGHTA and CDR2 FQGNSA. CDR3 length: 15 amino acids. Trimming pared 5 bases from V and 1 base from J, leaving 12 bases between. This chain's CDR3 is CASSPQGKSNQPQHF. Written as DNA, the CDR3 is TGTGCCAGCAGCCCCCAGGGTAAAAGCAATCAGCCCCAGCATTTT.

V gene TRBV3-1 (or the pseudogene TRBV3-2) combines with J gene TRBJ2-7, with 15 nucleotides matching TRBD2. This CDR3 has 16 residues. Germline trimming cut 2 bases from V and 2 bases from J; bases unmatched to any gene: 1. Germline V gene lookup returns CDR1 LGHDT and CDR2 YNNKEL (reference sequence). The CDR3 nucleotides are TGTGCCAGCAGCCAACGGACTAGCGGGAGGGCCTACGAGCAGTACTTC. Translated: CASSQRTSGRAYEQYF.

This clone appeared once. The V call is TRBV12-5, the J call TRBJ2-2; possibly TRBD2 for D (5 bases). CDR1 is LGHNT and CDR2 is FRNRAP in the germline V gene. Trimming took off 5 bases at V and 5 bases at J, with 12 bases between the two ends. This CDR3 has 14 residues. The CDR3 DNA follows: TGTGCTAGTGGTCCCGGGGTGGGAACCGGGGAGCTGTTTTTT. Protein product: CASGPGVGTGELFF.

The chain employs TRBV6-6 and TRBJ1-5; no clear D gene. CDR1 MNHNY and CDR2 SVGAGI come from the germline V gene (reference sequence). The CDR3 loop spans 17 amino acids. V lost 5 bases, J lost 0 bases, and 17 bases lay in between. This CDR3 reads CASSLSYRPSSNQPQHF. The CDR3 DNA reads TGTGCCAGCAGTCTTAGTTACAGACCCTCTAGCAATCAGCCCCAGCATTTT.

J is TRBJ1-5 and V is TRBV12-3 or TRBV12-4, with D unresolved. The CDR3 sequence is 12 residues long. Trimming took off 8 bases at V and 4 bases at J, with 9 bases between the two ends. Here the CDR3 DNA reads TGTGCCAGCGGTCCGGGGAATCAGCCCCAGCATTTT. Translating it yields CASGPGNQPQHF.

V usage is TRBV28 and J usage is TRBJ1-3; 8 positions match TRBD1. V lost 5 bases to trimming and J lost 1 base; unmatched junction nucleotides: 1. Germline V gene lookup returns CDR1 MDHEN and CDR2 SYDVKM. This CDR3 has 14 residues. The CDR3 DNA reads TGTGCCAGCAGTGACAGGGGTTCTGGAAACACCATATATTTT. It is translated as CASSDRGSGNTIYF.

The chain carries TRBV29-1 and TRBJ2-1; D gene unclear. This CDR3 is built from 10 residues. In germline, CDR1 is SQVTM, CDR2 ANQGSEA. Trimming pared 4 bases from V and 7 bases from J, leaving 5 bases between. The DNA for the CDR3 is TGCAGCGTTGCCCTAAATGAGCAGTTCTTC. Protein product: CSVALNEQFF.

The gene calls are TRBV5-1 and TRBJ2-2; 7 bases agree with TRBD2. V gave up 4 bases and J gave up 0 bases; unmatched junction bases: 3. Germline CDR1 SGHRS, CDR2 YFSETQ. The CDR3 loop spans 15 amino acids. This CDR3 reads CASSPGLANTGELFF. The DNA for the CDR3 is TGCGCCAGCAGCCCCGGACTAGCGAACACCGGGGAGCTGTTTTTT.

There are a few counts of this clone. V and J are TRBV4-2 and TRBJ1-4; D is perhaps TRBD1 (5 bases). Germline V gene data show CDR1 as LGHNA and CDR2 as YNFKEQ. The CDR3 runs to 17 residues. The germline V and J ends were trimmed by 0 bases and 0 bases, with 11 bases remaining between them. The CDR3 here is CASSQDPDSATNEKLFF. Written as DNA, the CDR3 is TGTGCCAGCAGCCAAGACCCAGACAGCGCAACTAATGAAAAACTGTTTTTT.